The 26 T cell receptor beta chains presented below share a single source sample, sequenced in a study of blood T cell repertoires in COVID-19. The protocol was immunoSEQ multiplex PCR, while the TCRdb copy is restricted to in-frame clones and leaves out a portion. This table holds fewer than 300,000 clones, 65% to 90% found once. The specimen was peripheral blood. The receptors come from a woman in her fifties or sixties with active or convalescent COVID-19.

The chain uses TRBV19 and TRBJ2-3; D unclear. The germline CDR1 and CDR2 sequences are LNHDA and SQIVND (reference sequence). V was shortened by 5 bases and J by 4 bases, with 10 bases between the two germline ends. The CDR3 spans 13 residues. As DNA, the CDR3 is TGTGCCAGTAGTGTCACTAACCCAGATACGCAGTATTTT. This sequence encodes CASSVTNPDTQYF.

In its sample, this clone was seen a few times. The chain links TRBV12-5 to TRBJ2-3, with 9 bases aligning to TRBD1. V trimming: 7 bases; J trimming: 5 bases; junction bases outside the gene matches: 10. This CDR3 comprises 15 residues. Germline values: CDR1 LGHNT, CDR2 FRNRAP. The CDR3 here is CASANRGRVGDTQYF. DNA for the CDR3: TGTGCTAGTGCAAACAGGGGGCGCGTAGGAGATACGCAGTATTTT. Combining the CDR3 with reference TRBV12-5 and TRBJ2-3 gives the whole variable domain DARVTQTPRHKVTEMGQEVTMRCQPILGHNTVFWYRQTMMQGLELLAYFRNRAPLDDSGMPKDRFSAEMPDATLATLKIQPSEPRDSAVYFCASANRGRVGDTQYFGPGTRLTVL.

The chain couples TRBV6-6 to TRBJ1-4; 8 nucleotides align to TRBD1. The CDR3 sequence is 17 residues long. Germline CDR1 reads MNHNY; CDR2 reads SVGAGI (reference sequence). Losses at the gene ends were 5 bases for V and 7 bases for J; bases not matched to a gene: 15. The CDR3 region is CASSQKFAGGRSEKLFF. DNA of the CDR3: TGTGCCAGCAGTCAGAAGTTTGCAGGGGGCCGCAGTGAAAAACTGTTTTTT.

The chain recombines TRBV9 with TRBJ1-2; 7 positions agree with TRBD1. Germline V gives CDR1 SGDLS, CDR2 YYNGEE. Trimming took 3 bases from V and 4 from J; bases not matched to a gene: 9. The CDR3 is made up of 15 amino acids. This chain's CDR3 is CASSANRQGRYGYTF. For the CDR3, the DNA is TGTGCCAGCAGCGCGAACCGACAGGGTCGCTATGGCTACACCTTC.

The J gene is TRBJ2-1, the V gene TRBV9; 8 positions match TRBD1. The germline CDR1 and CDR2 sequences are SGDLS and YYNGEE. The junction had 1 base not matched to a gene; V was cut back by 3 bases and J by 2 bases. CDR3 length: 14 residues. The CDR3 sequence: CASSAGGTYNEQFF. CDR3 sequence (DNA): TGTGCCAGCAGCGCAGGGGGCACCTACAATGAGCAGTTCTTC.

This clone was recorded a few times. The chain combines TRBV11-3 with TRBJ1-1; 7 bases map to TRBD1. With 4 bases clipped from V and 0 bases from J, the junction kept 5 bases outside the gene matches. Germline V gives CDR1 SGHNT, CDR2 YENEEA. This CDR3 has 15 residues. The CDR3 is CASSSEGQLNTEAFF. DNA for the CDR3: TGTGCCAGCAGCTCGGAGGGACAGTTGAACACTGAAGCTTTCTTT.

The genes are TRBV7-9 and TRBJ1-1; no clear D gene. Trimming removed 6 bases from V and 5 bases from J, with 13 bases in between. Germline CDR1 and CDR2: SEHNR and FQNEAQ (reference sequence). The CDR3 extends over 13 amino acids. In nucleotides, the CDR3 is TGTGCCAGCAGTCCGGATCCGGAGACTGAAGCTTTCTTT. This sequence encodes CASSPDPETEAFF.

The chain employs TRBV7-2 and TRBJ2-3; the match to TRBD2 covers 9 bases. CDR3 size: 16 residues. Trimming at V came to 1 base and at J to 1 base, leaving 3 bases not matched to a gene. Germline CDR1 reads SGHTA; CDR2 reads FQGNSA. As DNA, the CDR3 is TGTGCCAGCAGCTTAGGGGTAGCGGGGGGCACAGATACGCAGTATTTT. It is translated as CASSLGVAGGTDTQYF.

The chain recombines TRBV3-1 (or the pseudogene TRBV3-2) with TRBJ1-2; tentatively, D is TRBD1 (5 bases). V lost 4 bases and J 2 bases, leaving 11 bases between the germline ends. The CDR3 has 14 residues. Germline V gene data show CDR1 as LGHDT and CDR2 as YNNKEL (reference sequence). As DNA, the CDR3 is TGTGCCAGCAGCCTGTCAGGGCGCAACTATGGCTACACCTTC. This translates into CASSLSGRNYGYTF.

The chain has TRBV12-5 and TRBJ1-5; perhaps TRBD1 as D (5 bases). This CDR3 has 20 residues. Trimming shortened V by 2 bases and J by 4 bases, and 27 bases separated the two germline ends. The germline gives CDR1 LGHNT, CDR2 FRNRAP. In DNA form, the CDR3 reads TGTGCTAGTGGTTTGACCCTTCATTCGGAAATCGGAGGGGCAAATCAGCCCCAGCATTTT. As protein: CASGLTLHSEIGGANQPQHF.

V gene TRBV6-5 combines with J gene TRBJ1-3; D ambiguous. The CDR3 runs 14 residues. Trimming pared 5 bases from V and 3 bases from J, leaving 11 bases between. CDR1 is MNHEY and CDR2 is SVGAGI in the germline V gene. CDR3 coding DNA: TGTGCCAGCAGTCCGGGAATAAATGGAAACACCATATATTTT. As protein: CASSPGINGNTIYF.

This clone has at least ten counts. This chain joins TRBV5-4 and TRBJ2-7, with TRBD1 matching 7 bases. Trimming at V came to 0 bases and at J to 7 bases, leaving 4 bases not matched to a gene. The CDR3 loop spans 13 amino acids. The germline gives CDR1 SGHNT, CDR2 YYREEE (reference sequence). CDR3 region: CASSLAHRGEQYF. The DNA of the CDR3 is TGTGCCAGCAGCTTGGCCCACAGGGGAGAGCAGTACTTC.

V usage is TRBV3-1 (or the pseudogene TRBV3-2) and J usage is TRBJ1-3; 7 bases are shared with TRBD1. Germline values: CDR1 LGHDT, CDR2 YNNKEL (reference sequence). V trimming: 1 base; J trimming: 0 bases; junction bases outside the gene matches: 3. The CDR3 spans 16 residues. This CDR3 reads CASSQGTGHSGNTIYF. The CDR3 region has the DNA TGTGCCAGCAGCCAAGGGACAGGACACTCTGGAAACACCATATATTTT.

The chain has TRBV7-6 and TRBJ2-2, with a tentative D call TRBD2 (5 bases). There are 15 residues in the CDR3. Trimming took off 5 bases at V and 1 base at J, with 11 bases between the two ends. Looked up from germline, CDR1 is SGHVS and CDR2 is FNYEAQ. The CDR3 DNA is TGTGCCAGCAGCCGTAGAGGGCGGAACACCGGGGAGCTGTTTTTT. Residues: CASSRRGRNTGELFF. Based on the CDR3 plus reference TRBV7-6 and TRBJ2-2, the full variable domain is GAGVSQSPRYKVTKRGQDVALRCDPISGHVSLYWYRQALGQGPEFLTYFNYEAQQDKSGLPNDRFSAERPEGSISTLTIQRTEQRDSAMYRCASSRRGRNTGELFFGEGSRLTVL.

This rearrangement joins TRBV7-9 to TRBJ1-1, with D possibly TRBD1 on 5 matching bases. Germline CDR1 SEHNR, CDR2 FQNEAQ (reference sequence). This CDR3 contains 15 residues. V was shortened by 6 bases and J by 0 bases, with 14 bases between the two germline ends. The CDR3 loop is CASSPTGYMNTEAFF. The CDR3 nucleotides are TGTGCCAGCAGTCCAACAGGCTACATGAACACTGAAGCTTTCTTT.

The V call is TRBV10-1, the J call TRBJ1-1, with 9 positions matching TRBD1. Germline loops: CDR1 WNHNN, CDR2 SYGVQD (reference sequence). There are 16 residues in the CDR3. The junction had 8 bases not matched to a gene; V was cut back by 6 bases and J by 0 bases. CDR3 sequence reads: CASRMGQGFMNTEAFF. In nucleotides, the CDR3 is TGCGCCAGCAGGATGGGACAGGGCTTCATGAACACTGAAGCTTTCTTT.

The chain carries TRBV12-5 and TRBJ1-6; the D is unclear. There are 13 residues in the CDR3. Deletions cut 0 bases from V and 8 bases from J, with 5 bases between. Germline loops: CDR1 LGHNT, CDR2 FRNRAP. CDR3 loop: CASGLVRDSPLHF. The CDR3 nucleotides are TGTGCTAGTGGTTTGGTAAGAGATTCACCCCTCCACTTT.

The V gene is TRBV5-6, the J gene TRBJ1-4; D might be TRBD1 (5 bases). The CDR3 loop spans 14 amino acids. Germline V CDR1 and CDR2: SGHDT, YYEEEE. Trimming took 0 bases from V and 8 from J, leaving 11 bases between them. CDR3 sequence (DNA): TGTGCCAGCAGCTTGGGACAGCTTAAGGAAAAACTGTTTTTT. Its translation is CASSLGQLKEKLFF.

The J gene is TRBJ2-1, the V gene TRBV18, with 11 nucleotides matching TRBD2. J lost 6 bases, V lost 6 bases, and 4 bases had no gene match. The CDR3 is 14 amino acids. CDR1 and CDR2 from the germline V gene are KGHSH and LQKENI. This chain's CDR3 is CASSPGLAGNEQFF. In DNA form, the CDR3 reads TGTGCCAGCTCCCCTGGACTAGCGGGCAATGAGCAGTTCTTC.

The chain employs TRBV4-3 and TRBJ2-5; 13 nucleotides line up with TRBD2. J was trimmed by 5 bases and V by 6 bases; bases with no gene match: 6. The CDR3 is 15 residues long. Germline CDR1 LGHNA, CDR2 YSLEER. The CDR3 DNA reads as TGCGCCAGCAGAAGGACTAGCGGGGGTAGTGAGACCCAGTACTTC. It encodes CASRRTSGGSETQYF.

Concerning this clone: A read error may produce the germline difference seen at one junction end. The J gene is TRBJ1-2, the V gene TRBV4-1, with 8 bases that match TRBD1. CDR3 length: 15 residues. Germline loops: CDR1 MGHRA, CDR2 YSYEKL. CDR3 amino acids: CASSQDWRTGFGHTF. CDR3 nucleotides: TGCGCCAGTAGCCAAGATTGGAGGACAGGGTTTGGCCACACCTTC.

V and J are TRBV7-3 and TRBJ2-7; 7 positions match TRBD1. CDR3 length equals 15 residues. Germline V lookup: CDR1 SGHTA, CDR2 FQGTGA. The V segment lost 6 bases and the J segment 5 bases; nucleotides outside the gene matches: 13. The CDR3 DNA reads as TGTGCCAGCAGTCCGATCCCTGACAGGGTCGACGAGCAGTACTTC. Its translation: CASSPIPDRVDEQYF.

This clone was recorded only once. The V and J genes are TRBV2 and TRBJ2-3, with 8 positions matching TRBD2. The trim removed 8 bases at V and 2 bases at J, leaving 12 bases unmatched. CDR1 is SNHLY and CDR2 is FYNNEI in the germline V gene. This CDR3 has 16 amino acids. In nucleotides, the CDR3 is TGTGCCAGCCGGACTGGGGGTAGCGGGGACACAGATACGCAGTATTTT. It translates to CASRTGGSGDTDTQYF. The complete variable domain, with remaining parts taken from reference TRBV2 and TRBJ2-3, reads EPEVTQTPSHQVTQMGQEVILRCVPISNHLYFYWYRQILGQKVEFLVSFYNNEISEKSEIFDDQFSVERPDGSNFTLKIRSTKLEDSAMYFCASRTGGSGDTDTQYFGPGTRLTVL.

The J gene is TRBJ1-2, the V gene TRBV2; 10 bases align to TRBD1. From germline, CDR1 is SNHLY and CDR2 FYNNEI. V was pared by 6 bases and J by 4 bases, with 8 bases of the junction left unmatched. The CDR3 extends over 15 amino acids. CDR3 loop: CASSRDRGAVYGYTF. The CDR3, as DNA: TGTGCCAGCAGCCGGGACAGGGGCGCCGTCTATGGCTACACCTTC.

V and J are TRBV27 and TRBJ2-7, with D hard to call. The CDR3 totals 15 residues. Germline-derived CDR1 and CDR2 are MNHEY and SMNVEV (reference sequence). With 7 bases removed from V and 0 bases from J, the gap between germline ends came to 16 bases. The CDR3 DNA sequence: TGTGCCAGCAACCCCTCCTGGCTCCCCTCCTACGAGCAGTACTTC. Translating it yields CASNPSWLPSYEQYF.

The chain combines TRBV27 with TRBJ2-7; TRBD1 might be the D (5 bases). V lost 0 bases to trimming and J lost 5 bases, with 8 bases between them. The length of the CDR3 is 13 residues. Looked up from germline, CDR1 is MNHEY and CDR2 is SMNVEV (reference sequence). The CDR3 DNA is TGTGCCAGCAGTTTATCTCCAGGGAACGAGCAGTACTTC. Its translation is CASSLSPGNEQYF.